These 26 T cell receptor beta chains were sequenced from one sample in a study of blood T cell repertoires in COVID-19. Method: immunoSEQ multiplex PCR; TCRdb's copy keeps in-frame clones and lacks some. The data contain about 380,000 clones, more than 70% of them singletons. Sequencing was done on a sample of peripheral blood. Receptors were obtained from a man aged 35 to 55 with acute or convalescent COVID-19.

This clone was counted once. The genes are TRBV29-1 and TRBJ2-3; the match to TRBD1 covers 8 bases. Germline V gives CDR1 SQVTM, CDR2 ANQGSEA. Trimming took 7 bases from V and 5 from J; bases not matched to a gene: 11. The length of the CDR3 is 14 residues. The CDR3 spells CSAKGGRGLDTQYF. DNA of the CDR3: TGCAGCGCCAAAGGGGGCAGGGGGCTAGATACGCAGTATTTT.

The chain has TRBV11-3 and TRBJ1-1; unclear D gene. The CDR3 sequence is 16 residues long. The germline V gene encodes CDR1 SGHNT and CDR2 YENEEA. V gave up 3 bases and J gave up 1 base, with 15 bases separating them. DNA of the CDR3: TGTGCCAGCAGCTTTAATCGGGGTGGGCGGAACACTGAAGCTTTCTTT. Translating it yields CASSFNRGGRNTEAFF. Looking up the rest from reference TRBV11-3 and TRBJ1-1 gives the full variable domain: EAGVVQSPRYKIIEKKQPVAFWCNPISGHNTLYWYLQNLGQGPELLIRYENEEAVDDSQLPKDRFSAERLKGVDSTLKIQPAELGDSAVYLCASSFNRGGRNTEAFFGQGTRLTVV.

The CDR3 protein is CASTLGGIYGYTF. CDR3 sequence (DNA): TGTGCCAGCACCTTGGGGGGGATCTATGGCTACACCTTC. The chain couples TRBV27 to TRBJ1-2; D may be TRBD1 (5 bases). Trimming stripped 7 bases from V and 4 bases from J, with 13 bases between. This CDR3 contains 13 residues. CDR1 MNHEY and CDR2 SMNVEV come from the germline V gene (reference sequence).

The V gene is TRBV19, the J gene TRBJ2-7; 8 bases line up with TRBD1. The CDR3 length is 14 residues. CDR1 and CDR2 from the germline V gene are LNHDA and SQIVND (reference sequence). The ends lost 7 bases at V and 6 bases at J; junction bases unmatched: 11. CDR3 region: CASTTQGAQGEQYF. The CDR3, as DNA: TGTGCCAGTACTACTCAGGGGGCGCAGGGCGAGCAGTACTTC.

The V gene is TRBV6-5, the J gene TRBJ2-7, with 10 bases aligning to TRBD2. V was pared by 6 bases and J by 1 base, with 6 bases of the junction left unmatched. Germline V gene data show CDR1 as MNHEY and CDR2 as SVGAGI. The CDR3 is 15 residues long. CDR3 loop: CASSISGGTSYEQYF. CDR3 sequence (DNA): TGTGCCAGCAGCATTAGCGGGGGGACGTCCTACGAGCAGTACTTC.

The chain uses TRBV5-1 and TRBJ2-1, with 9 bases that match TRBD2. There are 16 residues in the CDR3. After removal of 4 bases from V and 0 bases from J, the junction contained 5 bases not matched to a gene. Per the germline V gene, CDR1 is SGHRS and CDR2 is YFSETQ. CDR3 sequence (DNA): TGCGCCAGCAGCCGTTTTAGCGGGAGCTCCTACAATGAGCAGTTCTTC. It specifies CASSRFSGSSYNEQFF.

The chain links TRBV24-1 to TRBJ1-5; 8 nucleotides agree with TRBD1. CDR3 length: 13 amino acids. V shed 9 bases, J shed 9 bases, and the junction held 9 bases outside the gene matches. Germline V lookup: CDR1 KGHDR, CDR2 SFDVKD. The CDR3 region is CATSDRAERPQHF. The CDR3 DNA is TGTGCCACCTCGGACAGGGCAGAAAGGCCCCAGCATTTT.

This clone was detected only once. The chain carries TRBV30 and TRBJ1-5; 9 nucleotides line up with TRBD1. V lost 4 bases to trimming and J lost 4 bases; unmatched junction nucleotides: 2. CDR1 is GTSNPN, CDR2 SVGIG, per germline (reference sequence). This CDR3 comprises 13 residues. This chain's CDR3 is CAWTTGGNQPQHF. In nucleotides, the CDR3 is TGTGCCTGGACGACAGGGGGAAATCAGCCCCAGCATTTT.

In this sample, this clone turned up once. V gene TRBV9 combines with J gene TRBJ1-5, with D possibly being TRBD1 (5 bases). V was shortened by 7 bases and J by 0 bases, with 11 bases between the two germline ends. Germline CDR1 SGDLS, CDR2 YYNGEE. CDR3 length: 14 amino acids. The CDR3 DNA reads TGTGCCAGCGCTCGCGGGGGTAGCAATCAGCCCCAGCATTTT. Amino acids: CASARGGSNQPQHF. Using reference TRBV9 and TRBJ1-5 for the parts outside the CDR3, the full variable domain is DSGVTQTPKHLITATGQRVTLRCSPRSGDLSVYWYQQSLDQGLQFLIQYYNGEERAKGNILERFSAQQFPDLHSELNLSSLELGDSALYFCASARGGSNQPQHFGDGTRLSIL.

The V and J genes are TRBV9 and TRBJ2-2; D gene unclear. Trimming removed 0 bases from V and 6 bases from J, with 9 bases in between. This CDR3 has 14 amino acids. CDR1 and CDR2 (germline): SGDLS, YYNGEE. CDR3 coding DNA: TGTGCCAGCAGCGTAGGCGCTCGCCCCGGGGAGCTGTTTTTT. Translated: CASSVGARPGELFF.

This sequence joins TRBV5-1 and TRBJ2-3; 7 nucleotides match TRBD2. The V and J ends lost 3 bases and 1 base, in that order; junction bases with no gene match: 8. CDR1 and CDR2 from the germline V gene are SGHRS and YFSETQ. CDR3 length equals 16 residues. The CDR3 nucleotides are TGCGCCAGCAGCTCCGAGGTCACTAGCGGCACAGATACGCAGTATTTT. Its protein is CASSSEVTSGTDTQYF.

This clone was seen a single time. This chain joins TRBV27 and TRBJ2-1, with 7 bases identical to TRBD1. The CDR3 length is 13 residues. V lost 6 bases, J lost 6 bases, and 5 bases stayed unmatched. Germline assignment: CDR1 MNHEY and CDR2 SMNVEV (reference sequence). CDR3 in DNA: TGTGCCAGCAGGGACAGGCATCTCAATGAGCAGTTCTTC. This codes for CASRDRHLNEQFF.

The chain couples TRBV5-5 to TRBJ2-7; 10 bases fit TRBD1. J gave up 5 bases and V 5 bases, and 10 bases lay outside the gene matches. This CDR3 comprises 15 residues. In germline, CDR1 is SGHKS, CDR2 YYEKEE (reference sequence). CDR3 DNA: TGTGCCAGCAGTCACAGTCGGGACAGGGGCAACGAGCAGTACTTC. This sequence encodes CASSHSRDRGNEQYF.

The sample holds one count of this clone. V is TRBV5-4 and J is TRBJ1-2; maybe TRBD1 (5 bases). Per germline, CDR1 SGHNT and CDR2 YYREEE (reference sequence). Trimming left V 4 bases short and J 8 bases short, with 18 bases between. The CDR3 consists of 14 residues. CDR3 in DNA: TGTGCCAGCAGCGTTGGCGGGGGGGTGAGCGGCTACACCTTC. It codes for CASSVGGGVSGYTF.

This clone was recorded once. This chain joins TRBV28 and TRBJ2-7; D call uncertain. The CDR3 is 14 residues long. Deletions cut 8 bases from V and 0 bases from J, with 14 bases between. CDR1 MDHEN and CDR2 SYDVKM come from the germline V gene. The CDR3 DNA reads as TGTGCCAGCTCATATAAAGATAGCTCCTACGAGCAGTACTTC. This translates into CASSYKDSSYEQYF.

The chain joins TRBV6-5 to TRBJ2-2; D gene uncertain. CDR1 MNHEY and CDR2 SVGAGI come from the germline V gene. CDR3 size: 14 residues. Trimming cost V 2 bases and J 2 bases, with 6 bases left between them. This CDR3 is CASSYLSNTGELFF. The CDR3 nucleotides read TGTGCCAGCAGTTACCTGAGTAACACCGGGGAGCTGTTTTTT.

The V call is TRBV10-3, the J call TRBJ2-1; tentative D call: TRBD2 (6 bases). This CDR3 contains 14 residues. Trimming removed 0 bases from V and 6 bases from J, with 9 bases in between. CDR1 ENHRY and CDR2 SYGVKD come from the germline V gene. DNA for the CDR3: TGTGCCATCAGTGAGTCGAGTAGCGGCAATGAGCAGTTCTTC. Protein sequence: CAISESSSGNEQFF.

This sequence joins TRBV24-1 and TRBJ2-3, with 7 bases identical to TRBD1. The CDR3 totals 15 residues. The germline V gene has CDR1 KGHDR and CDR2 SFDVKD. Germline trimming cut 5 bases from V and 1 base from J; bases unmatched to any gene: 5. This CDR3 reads CATSGVDRGTDTQYF. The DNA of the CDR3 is TGTGCCACCAGTGGGGTTGACAGGGGCACAGATACGCAGTATTTT.

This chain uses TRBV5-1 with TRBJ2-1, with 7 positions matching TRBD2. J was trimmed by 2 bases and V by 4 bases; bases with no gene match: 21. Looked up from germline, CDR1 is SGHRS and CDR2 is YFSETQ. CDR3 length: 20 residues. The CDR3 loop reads CASSQAVGGTTTRPYNEQFF. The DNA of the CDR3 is TGCGCCAGCAGCCAAGCGGTCGGGGGGACCACAACCCGGCCCTACAATGAGCAGTTCTTC.

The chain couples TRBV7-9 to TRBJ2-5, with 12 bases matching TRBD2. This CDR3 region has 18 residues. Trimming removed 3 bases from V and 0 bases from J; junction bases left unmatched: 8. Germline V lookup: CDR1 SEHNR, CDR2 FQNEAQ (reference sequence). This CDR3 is CASSFGLAGGYHQETQYF. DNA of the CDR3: TGTGCCAGCAGCTTTGGGCTAGCGGGGGGGTATCACCAAGAGACCCAGTACTTC.

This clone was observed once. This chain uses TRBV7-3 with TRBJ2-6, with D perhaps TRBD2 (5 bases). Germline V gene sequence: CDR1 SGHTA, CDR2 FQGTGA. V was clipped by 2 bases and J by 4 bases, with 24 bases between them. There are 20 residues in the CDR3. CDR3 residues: CASSLEFVLLRGGGANVLTF. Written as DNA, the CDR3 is TGTGCCAGCAGCTTAGAGTTTGTTTTATTACGGGGTGGAGGGGCCAACGTCCTGACTTTC.

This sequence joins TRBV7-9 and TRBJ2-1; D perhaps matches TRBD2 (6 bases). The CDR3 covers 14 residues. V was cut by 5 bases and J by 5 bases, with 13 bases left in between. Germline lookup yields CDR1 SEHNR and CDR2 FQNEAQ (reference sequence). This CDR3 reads CASSQTWGDNEQFF. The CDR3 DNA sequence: TGTGCCAGCAGCCAGACGTGGGGGGACAATGAGCAGTTCTTC.

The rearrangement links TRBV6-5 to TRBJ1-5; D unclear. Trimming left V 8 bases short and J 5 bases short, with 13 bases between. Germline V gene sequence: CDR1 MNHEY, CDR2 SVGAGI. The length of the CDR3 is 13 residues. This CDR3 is CASSGQWDQPQHF. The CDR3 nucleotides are TGTGCCAGCTCTGGGCAGTGGGATCAGCCCCAGCATTTT.

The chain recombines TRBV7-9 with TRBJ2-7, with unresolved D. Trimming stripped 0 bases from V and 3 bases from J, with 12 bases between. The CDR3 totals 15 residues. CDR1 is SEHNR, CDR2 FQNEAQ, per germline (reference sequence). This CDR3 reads CASSLAPSPVYEQYF. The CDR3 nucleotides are TGTGCCAGCAGCTTAGCCCCTAGTCCCGTCTACGAGCAGTACTTC.

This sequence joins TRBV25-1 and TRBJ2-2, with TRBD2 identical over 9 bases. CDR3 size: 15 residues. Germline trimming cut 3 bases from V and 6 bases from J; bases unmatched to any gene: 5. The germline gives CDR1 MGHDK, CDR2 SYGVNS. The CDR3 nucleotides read TGTGCCAGCAGTGATATAGCGGGAGTGTCCGGGGAGCTGTTTTTT. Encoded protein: CASSDIAGVSGELFF. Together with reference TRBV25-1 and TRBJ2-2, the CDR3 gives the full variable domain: EADIYQTPRYLVIGTGKKITLECSQTMGHDKMYWYQQDPGMELHLIHYSYGVNSTEKGDLSSESTVSRIRTEHFPLTLESARPSHTSQYLCASSDIAGVSGELFFGEGSRLTVL.

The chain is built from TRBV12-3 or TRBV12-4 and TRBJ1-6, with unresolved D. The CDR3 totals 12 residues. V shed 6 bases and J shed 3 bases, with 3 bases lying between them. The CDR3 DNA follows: TGTGCCAGCAGCCACTATAATTCACCCCTCCACTTT. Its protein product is CASSHYNSPLHF.